Below are 20 T cell receptor beta chains sequenced from a single sample in a study of cytomegalovirus exposure and HLA in healthy donors. Here immunoSEQ multiplex PCR was the method, and the copy in TCRdb shows in-frame clones only, minus some. The repertoire includes 150,000 to 200,000 clones, approximately 89% of them detected once, and about 7.7% sits in the top ten. Sequenced sample: PBMCs. Every receptor here comes from a man aged 25 to 45 in good health and CMV-seropositive.

This clone was detected once. The CDR3 loop is CASSLDGMAHTF. CDR3 in DNA: TGTGCCAGCAGCTTAGACGGGATGGCTCACACCTTC. This chain connects TRBV7-9 to TRBJ1-2; D call uncertain. Germline assignment: CDR1 SEHNR and CDR2 FQNEAQ (reference sequence). The V and J ends lost 1 base and 12 bases respectively, with 12 bases between them. The CDR3 is 12 residues long.

The V call is TRBV29-1, the J call TRBJ2-2; 9 bases are shared with TRBD2. This CDR3 is 14 amino acids long. Unmatched junction bases numbered 6, after V lost 6 bases and J lost 4 bases. Germline V lookup: CDR1 SQVTM, CDR2 ANQGSEA. The CDR3 here is CSVTGTSFTGELFF. Here the CDR3 DNA reads TGCAGCGTCACCGGGACTAGCTTCACCGGGGAGCTGTTTTTT.

The chain combines TRBV19 with TRBJ1-6, with TRBD1 matching 8 bases. Germline V gives CDR1 LNHDA, CDR2 SQIVND (reference sequence). Trimming cost V 7 bases and J 9 bases; bases outside gene matches: 8. The CDR3 is made up of 14 amino acids. DNA for the CDR3: TGTGCCAGTACTGTGGACAGGGCTTCTTCACCCCTCCACTTT. The encoded protein is CASTVDRASSPLHF.

V is TRBV10-3 and J is TRBJ1-2; D is ambiguous. CDR3 length equals 13 residues. The V end was cut by 0 bases, the J end by 4 bases, with 6 bases between. Germline CDR1 reads ENHRY; CDR2 reads SYGVKD. Here the CDR3 DNA reads TGTGCCATCAGTGAGTCGGAGGGCTATGGCTACACCTTC. It codes for CAISESEGYGYTF.

The chain recombines TRBV7-2 with TRBJ1-1, with a possible D match to TRBD1 (5 bases). Germline V lookup: CDR1 SGHTA, CDR2 FQGNSA. With 5 bases removed from V and 3 bases from J, the gap between germline ends came to 13 bases. The CDR3 is made up of 14 amino acids. DNA for the CDR3: TGTGCCAGCAGCCCCCAAGCGGGACACACTGAAGCTTTCTTT. This encodes CASSPQAGHTEAFF.

The rearrangement uses TRBV28 and TRBJ2-7; D possibly corresponds to TRBD1 (5 bases). CDR3 length: 13 amino acids. The V end lost 3 bases, the J end lost 6 bases, and 12 bases lay between the germline ends. Germline CDR1 is MDHEN and CDR2 is SYDVKM. CDR3 sequence reads: CASSLWQGGEQYF. The CDR3 nucleotides read TGTGCCAGCAGTTTGTGGCAGGGCGGCGAGCAGTACTTC.

The V gene is TRBV6-1, the J gene TRBJ2-7, with D unresolved. CDR1 and CDR2 from the germline V gene are MNHNS and SASEGT. V lost 1 base and J 0 bases, leaving 16 bases between the germline ends. The CDR3 consists of 17 residues. The CDR3 reads CASSEGVRTQLSYEQYF. DNA of the CDR3: TGTGCCAGCAGTGAAGGTGTCAGGACCCAGCTCTCCTACGAGCAGTACTTC.

The V gene is TRBV4-2, the J gene TRBJ1-3; possibly TRBD1 for D (6 bases). Germline V CDR1 and CDR2: LGHNA, YNFKEQ. The V end was cut by 2 bases, the J end by 0 bases, with 11 bases between. This CDR3 comprises 16 residues. The CDR3 nucleotides read TGTGCCAGCAGCCAATTGACAGGCAACTCTGGAAACACCATATATTTT. As protein: CASSQLTGNSGNTIYF.

The chain uses TRBV5-1 and TRBJ2-7, with a tentative D call TRBD1 (6 bases). V was trimmed by 1 base and J by 5 bases, leaving 13 bases between them. The CDR3 has 14 residues. Germline V gene sequence: CDR1 SGHRS, CDR2 YFSETQ. CDR3 protein: CASSLSRGNDEQYF. In nucleotides, the CDR3 is TGCGCCAGCAGCTTGAGTAGGGGGAATGACGAGCAGTACTTC.

The rearrangement links TRBV2 to TRBJ1-2, with 7 bases matching TRBD1. Germline V gene data show CDR1 as SNHLY and CDR2 as FYNNEI. V lost 6 bases and J lost 7; bases outside the gene matches: 11. CDR3 length: 14 residues. The CDR3 spells CASRGDWDSSGYTF. The CDR3 DNA sequence: TGTGCCAGCAGAGGAGATTGGGACAGTTCTGGCTACACCTTC.

The chain's CDR3 is CASSQDPRPSTYEQYF. The CDR3 DNA follows: TGTGCCAGCAGCCAAGATCCGCGGCCATCGACCTACGAGCAGTACTTC. The V and J genes are TRBV14 and TRBJ2-7; the D is unclear. In germline, CDR1 is SGHDN, CDR2 FVKESK. The length of the CDR3 is 16 residues. V lost 0 bases and J 2 bases, leaving 14 bases between the germline ends.

The chain couples TRBV4-1 to TRBJ2-5; 9 nucleotides align to TRBD1. From germline, CDR1 is MGHRA and CDR2 YSYEKL. There are 15 residues in the CDR3. V dropped 4 bases and J dropped 5; count of bases not matched to a gene: 8. In nucleotides, the CDR3 is TGCGCCAGCAGCCTGGAGGGACAGGGCGAGGAGACCCAGTACTTC. Translating it yields CASSLEGQGEETQYF.

The gene calls are TRBV7-3 and TRBJ2-2; a weak D match, TRBD1 (5 bases). This CDR3 is 16 amino acids long. Trimming took 1 base from V and 0 from J, leaving 9 bases between them. The germline gives CDR1 SGHTA, CDR2 FQGTGA. The CDR3 sequence is CASSLKDRPNTGELFF. The CDR3 region has the DNA TGTGCCAGCAGCTTAAAAGACAGACCGAACACCGGGGAGCTGTTTTTT.

V usage is TRBV4-2 and J usage is TRBJ2-1; D is ambiguous. The CDR3 is 13 residues long. The V end was cut by 0 bases, the J end by 7 bases, with 7 bases between. Germline CDR1 LGHNA, CDR2 YNFKEQ. The CDR3 bases are TGTGCCAGCAGCCAAGATTGGGCGAATGAGCAGTTCTTC. This gives the protein CASSQDWANEQFF.

On this clone: A junction boundary mismatches the germline segment, possibly from a read error. The chain links TRBV28 to TRBJ2-7, with 13 bases that match TRBD2. CDR1 and CDR2 from the germline V gene are MDHEN and SYDVKM. This CDR3 is built from 15 residues. CDR3 region: CASSPGTSGTLHSNF. The CDR3 coding sequence is TGTGCCAGCAGTCCCGGGACTAGCGGGACCCTCCATAGCAACTTC.

The chain employs TRBV14 and TRBJ2-1; D gene ambiguous. Germline CDR1 reads SGHDN; CDR2 reads FVKESK. Between the trimmed V and J ends, which lost 5 bases and 3 bases, there was a span of 2 bases. CDR3 length equals 11 residues. The CDR3 nucleotides are TGTGCCAGCAGCGACTACAATGAGCAGTTCTTC. Translated: CASSDYNEQFF.

The chain couples TRBV5-1 to TRBJ1-5, with a weak D call TRBD1 (6 bases). Germline CDR1 and CDR2: SGHRS and YFSETQ. Trimming removed 1 base at V and 2 bases at J, with 10 bases between. The CDR3 is made up of 15 amino acids. Here the CDR3 DNA reads TGCGCCAGCAGCTTGCTGGGACACCGCAATCAGCCCCAGCATTTT. It is translated as CASSLLGHRNQPQHF.

Only a few counts were recorded for this clone. The gene calls are TRBV28 and TRBJ1-5, with 10 bases lining up with TRBD1. The germline V gene encodes CDR1 MDHEN and CDR2 SYDVKM. V shed 3 bases and J 6 bases; nucleotides not matched to a gene: 8. This CDR3 comprises 16 residues. The CDR3 spells CASSLGTTGGRQPQHF. The DNA for the CDR3 is TGTGCCAGCAGTTTGGGAACGACAGGGGGCCGTCAGCCCCAGCATTTT.

V and J are TRBV7-9 and TRBJ2-3; D is tentatively TRBD1 or TRBD2 (5 bases each). V lost 5 bases and J lost 4, with 13 bases in between. The CDR3 is made up of 14 amino acids. CDR1 is SEHNR and CDR2 is FQNEAQ in the germline V gene (reference sequence). The DNA for the CDR3 is TGTGCCAGCAGCCGGGGACGATTCGCAGATACGCAGTATTTT. It is translated as CASSRGRFADTQYF.

The chain couples TRBV6-5 to TRBJ2-1; D is possibly TRBD2 (5 bases). The ends were cut back, 0 bases at V and 7 bases at J, with 13 bases in the middle. Germline V lookup: CDR1 MNHEY, CDR2 SVGAGI. The CDR3 is 15 amino acids. CDR3 nucleotide sequence: TGTGCCAGCAGTTACTCGAGGGAGAGGGTGAATGAGCAGTTCTTC. Translating gives CASSYSRERVNEQFF.